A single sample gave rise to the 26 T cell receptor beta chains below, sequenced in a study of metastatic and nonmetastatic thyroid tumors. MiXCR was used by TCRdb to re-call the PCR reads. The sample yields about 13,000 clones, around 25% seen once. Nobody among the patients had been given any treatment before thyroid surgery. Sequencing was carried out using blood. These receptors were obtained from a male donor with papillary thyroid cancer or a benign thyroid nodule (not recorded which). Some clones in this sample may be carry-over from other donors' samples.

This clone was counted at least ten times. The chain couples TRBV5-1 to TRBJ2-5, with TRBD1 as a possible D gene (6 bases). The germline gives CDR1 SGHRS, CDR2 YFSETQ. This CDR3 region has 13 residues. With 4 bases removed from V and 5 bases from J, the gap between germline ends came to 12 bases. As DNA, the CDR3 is TGCGCCAGCAGCCTGACTGGGGGCGAGACCCAGTACTTC. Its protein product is CASSLTGGETQYF.

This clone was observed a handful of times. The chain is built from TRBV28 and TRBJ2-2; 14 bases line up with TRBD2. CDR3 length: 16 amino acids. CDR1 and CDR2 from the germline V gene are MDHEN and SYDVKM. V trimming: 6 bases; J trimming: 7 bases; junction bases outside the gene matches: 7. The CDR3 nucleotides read TGTGCCAGCAGCACGGGACTAGCGGGAGATGGCGGGGAGCTGTTTTTT. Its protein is CASSTGLAGDGGELFF.

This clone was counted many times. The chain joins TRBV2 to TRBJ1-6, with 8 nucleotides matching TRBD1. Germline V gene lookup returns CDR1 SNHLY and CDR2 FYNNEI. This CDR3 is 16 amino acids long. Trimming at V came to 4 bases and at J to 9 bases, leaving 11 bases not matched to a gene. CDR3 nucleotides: TGTGCCAGCAGTGTTTCGCAGGGGGCGGCCGGTTCACCCCTCCACTTT. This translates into CASSVSQGAAGSPLHF.

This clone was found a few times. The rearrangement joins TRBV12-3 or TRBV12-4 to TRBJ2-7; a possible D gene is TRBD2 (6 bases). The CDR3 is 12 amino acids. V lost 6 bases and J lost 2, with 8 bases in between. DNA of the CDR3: TGTGCCAGCAGCGCGGGGACCTACGAGCAGTACTTC. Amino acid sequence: CASSAGTYEQYF.

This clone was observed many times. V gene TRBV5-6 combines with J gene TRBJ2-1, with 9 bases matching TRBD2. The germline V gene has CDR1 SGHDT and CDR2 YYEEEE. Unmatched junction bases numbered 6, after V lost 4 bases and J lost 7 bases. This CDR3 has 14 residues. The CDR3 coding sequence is TGTGCCAGCAGCGATTCGGCGGGAGGGAATGAGCAGTTCTTC. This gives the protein CASSDSAGGNEQFF.

In DNA, the CDR3 is TGCAGTGCTCGGGGACAGGGAGCCGACGAGCAGTACTTC. Translating gives CSARGQGADEQYF. The chain couples TRBV20-1 to TRBJ2-7, with TRBD1 identical over 9 bases. This CDR3 has 13 amino acids. Germline V gene lookup returns CDR1 DFQATT and CDR2 SNEGSKA (reference sequence). V trimming: 5 bases; J trimming: 5 bases; junction bases outside the gene matches: 7.

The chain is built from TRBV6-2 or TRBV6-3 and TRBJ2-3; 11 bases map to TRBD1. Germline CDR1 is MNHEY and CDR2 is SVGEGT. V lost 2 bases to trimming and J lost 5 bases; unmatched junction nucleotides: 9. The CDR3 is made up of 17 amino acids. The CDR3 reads CASSYGAGQGARDTQYF. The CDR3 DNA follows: TGTGCCAGCAGTTACGGGGCTGGACAGGGGGCGAGAGATACGCAGTATTTT.

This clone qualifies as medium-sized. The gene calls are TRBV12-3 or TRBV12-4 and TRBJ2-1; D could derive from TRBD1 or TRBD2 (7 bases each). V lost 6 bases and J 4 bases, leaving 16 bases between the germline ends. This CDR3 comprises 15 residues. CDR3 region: CASRRGTESYNEQFF. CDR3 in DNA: TGTGCCAGCAGGCGGGGGACAGAGTCTTACAATGAGCAGTTCTTC.

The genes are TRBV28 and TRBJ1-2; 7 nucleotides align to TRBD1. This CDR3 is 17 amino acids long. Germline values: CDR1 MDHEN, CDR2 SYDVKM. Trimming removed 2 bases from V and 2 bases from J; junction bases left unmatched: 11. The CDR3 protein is CASSLGRTGQINYGYTF. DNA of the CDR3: TGTGCCAGCAGTTTAGGACGGACAGGCCAGATAAACTATGGCTACACCTTC.

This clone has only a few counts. For the CDR3, the DNA is TGCGCCAGCAGCGGGGATTGGAATGAGCAGTTCTTC. Its protein is CASSGDWNEQFF. The V gene is TRBV4-3, the J gene TRBJ2-1; D remains ambiguous. The germline gives CDR1 LGHNA, CDR2 YSLEER. Trimming took 5 bases from V and 7 from J, leaving 9 bases between them. The CDR3 consists of 12 residues.

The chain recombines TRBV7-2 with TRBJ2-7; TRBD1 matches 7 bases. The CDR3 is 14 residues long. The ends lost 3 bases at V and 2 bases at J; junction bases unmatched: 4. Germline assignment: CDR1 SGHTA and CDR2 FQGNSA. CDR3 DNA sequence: TGTGCCAGCAGCTTTCGACAGGGAGCCTACGAGCAGTACTTC. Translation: CASSFRQGAYEQYF.

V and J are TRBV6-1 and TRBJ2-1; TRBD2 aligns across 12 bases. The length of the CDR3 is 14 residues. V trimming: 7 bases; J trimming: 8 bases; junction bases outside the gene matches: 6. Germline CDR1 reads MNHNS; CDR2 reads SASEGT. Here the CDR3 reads CASILAGGPYEQFF. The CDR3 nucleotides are TGTGCCAGCATCCTAGCGGGAGGGCCGTATGAGCAGTTCTTC.

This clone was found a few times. CDR3 residues: CATRGLTDTQYF. CDR3 nucleotides: TGTGCCACCCGAGGGCTCACAGATACGCAGTATTTT. The J gene is TRBJ2-3, the V gene TRBV24-1; D perhaps matches TRBD2 (5 bases). The CDR3 spans 12 residues. V lost 9 bases and J 2 bases, leaving 8 bases between the germline ends. Looked up from germline, CDR1 is KGHDR and CDR2 is SFDVKD.

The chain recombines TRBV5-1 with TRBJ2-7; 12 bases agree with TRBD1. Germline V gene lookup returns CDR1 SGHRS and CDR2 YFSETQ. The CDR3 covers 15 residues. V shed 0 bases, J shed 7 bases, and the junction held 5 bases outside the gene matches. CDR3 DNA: TGCGCCAGCAGCTTGGAAGGGACAGGGGGCCGGGAGCAGTACTTC. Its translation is CASSLEGTGGREQYF.

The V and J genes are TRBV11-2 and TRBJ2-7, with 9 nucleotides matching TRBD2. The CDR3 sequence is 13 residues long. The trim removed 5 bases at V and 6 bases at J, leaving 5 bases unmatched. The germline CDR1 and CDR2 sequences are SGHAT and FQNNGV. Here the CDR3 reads CASSGGLAAEQYF. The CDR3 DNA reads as TGTGCCAGCAGCGGGGGACTAGCAGCCGAGCAGTACTTC.

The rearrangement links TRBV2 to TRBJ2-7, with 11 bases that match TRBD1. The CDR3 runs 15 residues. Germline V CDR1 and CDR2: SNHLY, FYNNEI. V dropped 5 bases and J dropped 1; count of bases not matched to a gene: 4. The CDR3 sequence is CASSPGQGASYEQYF. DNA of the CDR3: TGTGCCAGCAGTCCCGGACAGGGGGCATCCTACGAGCAGTACTTC.

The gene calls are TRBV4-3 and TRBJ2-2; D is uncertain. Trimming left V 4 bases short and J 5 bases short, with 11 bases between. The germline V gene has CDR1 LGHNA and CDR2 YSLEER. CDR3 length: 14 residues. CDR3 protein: CASSRRKNTGELFF. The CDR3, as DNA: TGCGCCAGCAGCCGCCGAAAGAATACCGGGGAGCTGTTTTTT.

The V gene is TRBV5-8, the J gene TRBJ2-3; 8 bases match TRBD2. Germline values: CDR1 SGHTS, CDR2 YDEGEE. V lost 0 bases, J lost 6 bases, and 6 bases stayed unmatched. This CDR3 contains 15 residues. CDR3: CASSLEGLGKDTQYF. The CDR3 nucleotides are TGTGCCAGCAGCTTGGAGGGACTAGGGAAGGATACGCAGTATTTT.

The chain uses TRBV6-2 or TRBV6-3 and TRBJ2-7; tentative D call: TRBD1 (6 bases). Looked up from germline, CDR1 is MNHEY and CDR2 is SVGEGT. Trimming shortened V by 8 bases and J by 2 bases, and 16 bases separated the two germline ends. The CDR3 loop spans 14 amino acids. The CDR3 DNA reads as TGTGCCAGCTGGCCGCAGGGACAAGCCTACGAGCAGTACTTC. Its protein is CASWPQGQAYEQYF.

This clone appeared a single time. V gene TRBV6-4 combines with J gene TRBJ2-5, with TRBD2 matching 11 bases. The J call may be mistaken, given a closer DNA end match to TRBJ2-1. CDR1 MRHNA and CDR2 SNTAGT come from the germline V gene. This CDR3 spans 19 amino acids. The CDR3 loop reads CASSDRDGCTSGSWNEQFF. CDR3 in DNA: TGTGCCAGCAGTGACCGGGACGGATGTACTAGCGGGAGTTGGAATGAGCAGTTCTTC.

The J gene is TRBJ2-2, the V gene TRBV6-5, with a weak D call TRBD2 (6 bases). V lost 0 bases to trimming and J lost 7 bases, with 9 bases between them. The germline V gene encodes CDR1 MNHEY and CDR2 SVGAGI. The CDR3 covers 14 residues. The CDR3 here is CASSYSLGGGELFF. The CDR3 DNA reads TGTGCCAGCAGTTACTCGTTGGGAGGCGGGGAGCTGTTTTTT.

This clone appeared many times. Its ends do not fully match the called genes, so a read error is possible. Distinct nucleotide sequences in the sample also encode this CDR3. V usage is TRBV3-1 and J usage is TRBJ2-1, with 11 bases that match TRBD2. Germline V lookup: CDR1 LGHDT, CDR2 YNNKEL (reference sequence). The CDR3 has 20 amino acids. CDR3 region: CASSKTLGLAGPGGRNEQFF. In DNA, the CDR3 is TGTGCTAGCAGCAAGACCCTTGGACTAGCGGGCCCGGGGGGGCGGAATGAGCAGTTCTTC.

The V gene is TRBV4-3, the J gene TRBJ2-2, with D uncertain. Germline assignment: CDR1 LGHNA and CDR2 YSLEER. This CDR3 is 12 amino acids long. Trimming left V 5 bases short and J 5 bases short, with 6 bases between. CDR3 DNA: TGCGCCAGCAGCTCTTATACCGGGGAGCTGTTTTTT. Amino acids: CASSSYTGELFF.

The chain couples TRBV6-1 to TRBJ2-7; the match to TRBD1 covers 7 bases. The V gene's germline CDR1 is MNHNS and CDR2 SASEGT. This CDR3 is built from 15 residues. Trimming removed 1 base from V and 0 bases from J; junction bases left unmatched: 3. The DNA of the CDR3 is TGTGCCAGCAGTGAAGAGGGGGCCGCCTCCTACGAGCAGTACTTC. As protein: CASSEEGAASYEQYF.

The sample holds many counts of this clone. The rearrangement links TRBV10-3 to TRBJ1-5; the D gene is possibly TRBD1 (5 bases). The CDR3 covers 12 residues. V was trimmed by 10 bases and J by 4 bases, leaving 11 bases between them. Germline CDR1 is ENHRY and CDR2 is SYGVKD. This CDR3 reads CATKGENQPQHF. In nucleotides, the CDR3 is TGTGCCACCAAAGGGGAGAATCAGCCCCAGCATTTT.

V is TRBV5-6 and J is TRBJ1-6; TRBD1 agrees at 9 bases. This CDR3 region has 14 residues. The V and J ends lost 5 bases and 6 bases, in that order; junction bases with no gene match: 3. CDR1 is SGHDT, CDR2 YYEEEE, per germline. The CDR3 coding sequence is TGTGCCAGCAGATCGACAGGGGGTAATTCACCCCTCCACTTT. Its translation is CASRSTGGNSPLHF.